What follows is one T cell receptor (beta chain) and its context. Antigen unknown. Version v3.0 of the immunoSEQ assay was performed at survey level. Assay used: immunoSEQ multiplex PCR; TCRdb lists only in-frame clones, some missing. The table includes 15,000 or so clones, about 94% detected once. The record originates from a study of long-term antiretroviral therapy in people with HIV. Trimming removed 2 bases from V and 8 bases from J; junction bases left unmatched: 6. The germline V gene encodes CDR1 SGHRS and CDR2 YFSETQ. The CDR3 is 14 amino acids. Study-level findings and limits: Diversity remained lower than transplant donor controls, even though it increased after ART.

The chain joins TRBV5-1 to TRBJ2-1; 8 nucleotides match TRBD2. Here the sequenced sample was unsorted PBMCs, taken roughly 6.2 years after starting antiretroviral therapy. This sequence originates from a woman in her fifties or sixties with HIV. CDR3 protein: CASSFGTRGDEQFF. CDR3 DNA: TGCGCCAGCAGCTTCGGGACTAGGGGCGATGAGCAGTTCTTC.